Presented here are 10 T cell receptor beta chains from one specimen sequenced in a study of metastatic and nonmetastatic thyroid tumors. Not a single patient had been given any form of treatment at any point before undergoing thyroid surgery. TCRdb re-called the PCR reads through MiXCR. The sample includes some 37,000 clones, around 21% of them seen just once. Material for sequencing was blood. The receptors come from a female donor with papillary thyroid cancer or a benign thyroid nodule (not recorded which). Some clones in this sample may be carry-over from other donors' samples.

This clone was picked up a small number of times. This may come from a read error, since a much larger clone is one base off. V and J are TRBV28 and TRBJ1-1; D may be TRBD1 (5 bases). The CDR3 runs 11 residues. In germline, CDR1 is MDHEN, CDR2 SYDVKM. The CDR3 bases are TGCGCCAGTAGGGGTGTCGCTGAAGCTTTCTTT. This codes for CASRGVAEAFF.

CDR3 in amino acids: CASSPTSASSYNEQFF. CDR3 sequence (DNA): TGTGCCAGCAGCCCTACTAGCGCCAGCTCCTACAATGAGCAGTTCTTC. V and J are TRBV11-2 and TRBJ2-1; 7 bases align to TRBD2. With 5 bases clipped from V and 0 bases from J, the junction kept 7 bases outside the gene matches. This CDR3 comprises 16 residues. Germline assignment: CDR1 SGHAT and CDR2 FQNNGV.

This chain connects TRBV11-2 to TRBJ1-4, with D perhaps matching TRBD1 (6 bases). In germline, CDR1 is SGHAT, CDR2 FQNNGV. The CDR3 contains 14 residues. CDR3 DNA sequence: TGTGTCATCAGCCGGGACACAACTAATGAAAAACTGTTTTTT. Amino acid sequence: CVISRDTTNEKLFF. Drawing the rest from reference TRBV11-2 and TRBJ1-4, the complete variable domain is EAGVAQSPRYKIIEKRQSVAFWCNPISGHATLYWYQQILGQGPKLLIQFQNNGVVDDSQLPKDRFSAERLKGVDSTLKIQPAKLEDSAVYLCVISRDTTNEKLFFGSGTQLSVL.

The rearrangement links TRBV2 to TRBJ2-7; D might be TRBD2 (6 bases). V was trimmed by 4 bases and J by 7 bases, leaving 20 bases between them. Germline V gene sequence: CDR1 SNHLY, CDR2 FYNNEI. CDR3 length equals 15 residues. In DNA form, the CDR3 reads TGTGCCAGCAGTGCAGGGACTCACTCCCCTTATGAGCAGTACTTC. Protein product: CASSAGTHSPYEQYF. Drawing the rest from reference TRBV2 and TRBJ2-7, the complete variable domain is EPEVTQTPSHQVTQMGQEVILRCVPISNHLYFYWYRQILGQKVEFLVSFYNNEISEKSEIFDDQFSVERPDGSNFTLKIRSTKLEDSAMYFCASSAGTHSPYEQYFGPGTRLTVT.

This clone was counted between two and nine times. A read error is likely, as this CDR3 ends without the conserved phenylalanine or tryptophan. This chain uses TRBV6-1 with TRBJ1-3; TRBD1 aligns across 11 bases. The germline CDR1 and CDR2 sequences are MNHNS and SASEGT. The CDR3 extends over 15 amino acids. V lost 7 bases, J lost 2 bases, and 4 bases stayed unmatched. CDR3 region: CASMGQGVTGNTIYS. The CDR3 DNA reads TGTGCCAGCATGGGACAGGGGGTAACTGGAAACACCATATATTCT.

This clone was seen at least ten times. This CDR3 is CASRDRGLNTEAFF. The CDR3 nucleotides are TGTGCCAGCAGGGACAGGGGGTTGAACACTGAAGCTTTCTTT. The chain uses TRBV12-3 or TRBV12-4 and TRBJ1-1; 10 bases line up with TRBD1. The CDR3 is 14 amino acids. V lost 6 bases to trimming and J lost 0 bases; unmatched junction nucleotides: 1.

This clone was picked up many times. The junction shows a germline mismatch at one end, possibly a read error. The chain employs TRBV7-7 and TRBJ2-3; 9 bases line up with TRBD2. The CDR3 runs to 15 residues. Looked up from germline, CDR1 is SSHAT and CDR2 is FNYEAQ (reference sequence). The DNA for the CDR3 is TGTGCTAGCAGCTCCGGACTAGCGAGCACAGATACGCAGTATTTT. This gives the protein CASSSGLASTDTQYF. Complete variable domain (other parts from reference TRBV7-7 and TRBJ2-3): GAGVSQSPRYKVTKRGQDVTLRCDPISSHATLYWYQQALGQGPEFLTYFNYEAQPDKSGLPSDRFSAERPEGSISTLTIQRTEQRDSAMYRCASSSGLASTDTQYFGPGTRLTVL.

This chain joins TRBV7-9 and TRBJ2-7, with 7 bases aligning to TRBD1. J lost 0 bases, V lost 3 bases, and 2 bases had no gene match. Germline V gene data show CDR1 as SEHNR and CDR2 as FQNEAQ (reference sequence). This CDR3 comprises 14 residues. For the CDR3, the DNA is TGTGCCAGCAGCTTTACAGGGGACTCCTACGAGCAGTACTTC. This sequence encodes CASSFTGDSYEQYF.

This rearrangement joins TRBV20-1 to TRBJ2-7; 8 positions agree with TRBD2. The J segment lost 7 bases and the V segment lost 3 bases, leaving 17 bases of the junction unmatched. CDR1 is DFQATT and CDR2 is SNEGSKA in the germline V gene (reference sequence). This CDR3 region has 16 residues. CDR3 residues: CSASLPGLGTLCEQYF. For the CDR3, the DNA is TGCAGTGCTAGCCTCCCGGGACTAGGGACCCTTTGTGAGCAGTACTTC.

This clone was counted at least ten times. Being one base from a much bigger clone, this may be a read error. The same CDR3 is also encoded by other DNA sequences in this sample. CDR3 loop: CASSYGGSYEQYF. The CDR3 bases are TGTGCCAGCAGTTACGGGGGTTCCTACGAGCAGTACTTC. This chain links TRBV6-2 or TRBV6-3 with TRBJ2-7, with D perhaps TRBD1 or TRBD2 (5 bases each). Germline V gives CDR1 MNHEY, CDR2 SVGEGT. The CDR3 length is 13 residues. Trimming stripped 2 bases from V and 1 base from J, with 6 bases between.